These T cell receptor beta chains were read from a single sample in a study of blood T cell repertoires in COVID-19. Measured with immunoSEQ multiplex PCR; TCRdb has only the in-frame clones, and not every one. The sample contains around 190,000 clones, roughly nine tenths of which appear only once. The specimen sequenced was peripheral blood. These receptor sequences come from an older man with active or convalescent COVID-19. Each CDR3 is given with its conserved first and last residue. A D gene is named only where the DNA matches it firmly. For some rows the clone size is stated as once, few or many, or as a class when expanded; others skip it.

>TRBD2|TRBJ2-3|TRBV15|.
CATSRGGGMGTDTQYF
TGTGCCACCAGCAGGGGCGGGGGGATGGGCACAGATACGCAGTATTTT
>.|TRBJ2-1|TRBV6-6|.
CASKRDRSYNEQFF
TGTGCCAGCAAACGAGATCGCTCCTACAATGAGCAGTTCTTC
>.|TRBJ1-1|TRBV7-2|.
CASSLARSGGTEAFF
TGTGCCAGCAGCTTAGCCAGGAGCGGAGGCACTGAAGCTTTCTTT
>TRBD1|TRBJ1-3|TRBV6-6|.
CASSPFRQGASGNTIYF
TGTGCCAGCAGTCCCTTTAGGCAGGGGGCTTCTGGAAACACCATATATTTT
>.|TRBJ1-5|TRBV6-2/TRBV6-3|.
CASSADRPNQPQHF
TGTGCCAGCAGTGCGGACAGACCAAATCAGCCCCAGCATTTT
>.|TRBJ2-7|TRBV30|.
CAWSVKGHSGEQYF
TGTGCCTGGAGTGTAAAGGGACATTCGGGAGAGCAGTACTTC
>TRBD1|TRBJ2-7|TRBV5-6|.
CASSLGDRANEQYF
TGTGCCAGCAGCTTGGGGGACAGGGCCAACGAGCAGTACTTC
>TRBD1|TRBJ2-7|TRBV9|.
CASSVAGQGFYEQYF
TGTGCCAGCAGCGTAGCAGGACAGGGATTTTACGAGCAGTACTTC
>.|TRBJ2-1|TRBV11-2|.
CASRPSASSYNEQFF
TGTGCCAGCAGACCTAGCGCTAGCTCCTACAATGAGCAGTTCTTC
>TRBD1|TRBJ2-1|TRBV5-4|.
CASSPPGTGNNEQFF
TGTGCCAGCAGCCCTCCCGGGACAGGGAACAATGAGCAGTTCTTC
>TRBD2|TRBJ2-2|TRBV7-9|once
CASSTRTSGITTGELFF
TGTGCCAGCAGCACCCGGACTAGCGGGATTACCACCGGGGAGCTGTTTTTT
>.|TRBJ2-7|TRBV6-5|.
CASLGGDGRYEQYF
TGTGCCAGCCTGGGGGGTGATGGGCGCTACGAGCAGTACTTC
>TRBD2|TRBJ2-5|TRBV15|few
CATSGAGGGRGETQYF
TGTGCCACCAGCGGGGCCGGCGGCGGGAGAGGAGAGACCCAGTACTTC
>TRBD1|TRBJ1-5|TRBV7-2|.
CASRGDSNQPQHF
TGTGCCAGCAGAGGGGACAGTAATCAGCCCCAGCATTTT
>TRBD1|TRBJ1-4|TRBV11-2|.
CASSPSSQGATNEKLFF
TGTGCCAGCAGCCCCTCATCCCAGGGGGCAACTAATGAAAAACTGTTTTTT
>TRBD1|TRBJ1-5|TRBV27|.
CASSSGQGGNQPQHF
TGTGCCAGCAGTTCAGGACAGGGTGGGAATCAGCCCCAGCATTTT
>.|TRBJ1-5|TRBV28|once
CASSYSNQPQHF
TGTGCCAGCAGCTATAGCAATCAGCCCCAGCATTTT
>TRBD2|TRBJ2-1|TRBV3-1/TRBV3-2|.
CASSQVGGTSSYNEQFF
TGTGCCAGCAGCCAAGTCGGGGGGACTAGCTCCTACAATGAGCAGTTCTTC
>.|TRBJ1-2|TRBV6-5|.
CASSTGSPGSYGYTF
TGTGCCAGCAGTACCGGGAGCCCTGGGTCCTATGGCTACACCTTC
>TRBD1|TRBJ1-4|TRBV6-2/TRBV6-3|.
CASSAGTDLSTNEKLFF
TGTGCCAGCAGTGCCGGGACAGACCTATCAACTAATGAAAAACTGTTTTTT
>TRBD1|TRBJ1-2|TRBV7-2|.
CASSLTGVGDYGYTF
TGTGCCAGCAGCTTAACAGGGGTAGGCGACTATGGCTACACCTTC
>.|TRBJ2-1|TRBV7-2|once
CASSLGGTYNEQFF
TGTGCCAGCAGCTTAGGCGGGACTTACAATGAGCAGTTCTTC
>.|TRBJ2-7|TRBV3-1/TRBV3-2|.
CASSQALVSEQYF
TGTGCCAGCAGCCAAGCACTAGTAAGCGAGCAGTACTTC
>.|TRBJ1-1|TRBV5-1|once
CASRTRTEGTEAFF
TGCGCCAGCAGAACCCGGACAGAGGGCACTGAAGCTTTCTTT
>.|TRBJ1-1|TRBV30|.
CAWIGNTEAFF
TGTGCCTGGATCGGGAACACTGAAGCTTTCTTT